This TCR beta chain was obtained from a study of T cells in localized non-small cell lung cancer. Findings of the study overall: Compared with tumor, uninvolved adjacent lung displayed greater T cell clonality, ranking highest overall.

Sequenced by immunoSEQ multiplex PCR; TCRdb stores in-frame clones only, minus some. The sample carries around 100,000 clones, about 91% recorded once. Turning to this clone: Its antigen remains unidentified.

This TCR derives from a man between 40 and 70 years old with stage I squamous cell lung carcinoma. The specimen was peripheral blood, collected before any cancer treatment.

CDR3 region: CASSPNAAYEQYF. The CDR3 coding sequence is TGTGCCAGCTCACCCAATGCAGCCTACGAGCAGTACTTC. V gene TRBV18 combines with J gene TRBJ2-7; D is unresolved. CDR1 and CDR2 (germline): KGHSH, LQKENI. The germline V and J ends were trimmed by 3 bases and 2 bases, with 8 bases remaining between them. The CDR3 sequence is 13 residues long.